This T cell receptor (beta chain) was captured by sequencing in a study of PD-1 blockade in mismatch repair-deficient tumors. TCRs were sequenced from a few patients responding to pembrolizumab. Libraries were prepared by immunoSEQ multiplex PCR; TCRdb keeps only in-frame clonotypes and omits some of them. In the table there are 100,000 to 150,000 clones, around 86% of which are singletons. For this clone: What it binds is not known.

General study findings and limits: Rapid post-treatment expansion, then contraction, generally preceding radiologic response, marked tumor-resident clones.

The receptor's source is an adult with mismatch repair-deficient cancer. This specimen was peripheral blood, taken 44 weeks after starting pembrolizumab.

CDR3 sequence (DNA): TGTGCCAGTAGTATTCTTGCGTCAGGGCGTCAGCCCCAGCATTTT. This translates into CASSILASGRQPQHF. V usage is TRBV19 and J usage is TRBJ1-5, with D perhaps TRBD1 (5 bases). Germline lookup yields CDR1 LNHDA and CDR2 SQIVND (reference sequence). The V end was cut by 3 bases, the J end by 6 bases, with 15 bases between. The CDR3 is 15 residues long.